One sample yielded the 28 T cell receptor beta chains listed below, sequenced in a study of T-cell memory formation after mild COVID-19. In TCRdb, the 5' RACE reads were re-called with MiXCR into one record per CDR3 protein. The sample lists 200,000 to 250,000 distinct CDR3 sequences; over 9% were seen once. Sequenced: PBMCs or a T cell subset sorted from them (not recorded which). The receptors here all came from a young man who had mild COVID-19 (a few samples of this study predate the infection). Cell type and time point are not known.

This clonotype was seen a few times. The V gene is TRBV7-8, the J gene TRBJ2-3; a possible D gene is TRBD2 (7 bases). The CDR3 consists of 15 residues. Trimming stripped 6 bases from V and 5 bases from J, with 18 bases between. Germline CDR1 SGHVS, CDR2 FQNEAQ. The CDR3 DNA sequence: TGTGCCAGCAGTCCTCCGGGGGGCTCTAAAGATACGCAGTATTTT. Translated, it gives CASSPPGGSKDTQYF.

The chain joins TRBV7-9 to TRBJ1-2; D gene uncertain. The V end was cut by 4 bases, the J end by 8 bases, with 17 bases between. Germline CDR1 is SEHNR and CDR2 is FQNEAQ (reference sequence). The CDR3 is made up of 14 amino acids. The CDR3 nucleotides read TGTGCCAGCAGCTCCATAGACCCTACTCGGGGCTACACCTTC. It translates to CASSSIDPTRGYTF.

This clonotype was recorded many times. CDR3 sequence reads: CASRRGTGANTGELFF. CDR3 sequence (DNA): TGCGCCAGCAGACGCGGGACAGGGGCGAACACCGGGGAGCTGTTTTTT. The chain links TRBV5-1 to TRBJ2-2; 10 bases are shared with TRBD1. Per germline, CDR1 SGHRS and CDR2 YFSETQ. This CDR3 is built from 16 residues. V was clipped by 5 bases and J by 0 bases; unmatched bases: 4.

Only a few counts were recorded for this clonotype. The gene calls are TRBV12-3 or TRBV12-4 and TRBJ2-1; 9 nucleotides line up with TRBD2. With 3 bases clipped from V and 7 bases from J, the junction kept 4 bases outside the gene matches. The CDR3 length is 14 residues. As DNA, the CDR3 is TGTGCCAGCAGTTTTTCGACTAGCGGAAATGAGCAGTTCTTC. It translates to CASSFSTSGNEQFF.

The table lists this clonotype with a few counts. The chain employs TRBV12-3 or TRBV12-4 and TRBJ2-3, with 11 bases matching TRBD2. The CDR3 spans 14 residues. The V and J ends lost 6 bases and 6 bases, in that order; junction bases with no gene match: 5. The CDR3 is CASRPTSGVDTQYF. The CDR3 nucleotides are TGTGCCAGCAGGCCGACTAGCGGGGTGGATACGCAGTATTTT.

The chain combines TRBV6-6 with TRBJ1-5; perhaps TRBD1 as D (6 bases). The length of the CDR3 is 14 residues. The V and J ends lost 0 bases and 7 bases respectively, with 10 bases between them. CDR1 MNHNY and CDR2 SVGAGI come from the germline V gene (reference sequence). The CDR3 reads CASSYSGGRQPQHF. CDR3 nucleotide sequence: TGTGCCAGCAGTTACTCGGGGGGCCGCCAGCCCCAGCATTTT.

The chain has TRBV27 and TRBJ1-2; D possibly corresponds to TRBD1 (5 bases). The CDR3 extends over 15 amino acids. Germline V gives CDR1 MNHEY, CDR2 SMNVEV (reference sequence). V was clipped by 3 bases and J by 8 bases, with 19 bases between them. The CDR3 nucleotides read TGTGCCAGCAGTTTCCTCGGGGGGATTCGAGCAGGCTACACCTTC. This gives the protein CASSFLGGIRAGYTF.

A few counts support this clonotype. J is TRBJ2-7 and V is TRBV7-2; TRBD1 aligns across 8 bases. There are 14 residues in the CDR3. From germline, CDR1 is SGHTA and CDR2 FQGNSA. Trimming cost V 3 bases and J 2 bases; bases outside gene matches: 3. The CDR3 DNA is TGTGCCAGCAGCTTGGGGACAGGACCCTACGAGCAGTACGTC. It specifies CASSLGTGPYEQYV.

This clonotype was seen at least ten times. The chain recombines TRBV7-2 with TRBJ2-7, with a tentative D call TRBD1 (5 bases). Trimming took 1 base from V and 3 from J, leaving 7 bases between them. The V gene's germline CDR1 is SGHTA and CDR2 FQGNSA. The CDR3 spans 13 residues. The CDR3 DNA sequence: TGTGCCAGCAGCTTAGGGGGCGTCTACGAGCAGTACTTC. Protein product: CASSLGGVYEQYF. Using reference TRBV7-2 and TRBJ2-7 for the parts outside the CDR3, the full variable domain is GAGVSQSPSNKVTEKGKDVELRCDPISGHTALYWYRQSLGQGLEFLIYFQGNSAPDKSGLPSDRFSAERTGGSVSTLTIQRTQQEDSAVYLCASSLGGVYEQYFGPGTRLTVT.

This clonotype was seen more than once but under ten times. The rearrangement links TRBV7-9 to TRBJ2-3; the match to TRBD2 covers 14 bases. Per the germline V gene, CDR1 is SEHNR and CDR2 is FQNEAQ (reference sequence). Trimming at V came to 5 bases and at J to 5 bases, leaving 6 bases not matched to a gene. This CDR3 spans 16 amino acids. Written as DNA, the CDR3 is TGTGCCAGCAGCGACGAGACTAGCGGGAGGGGAGATACGCAGTATTTT. Residues: CASSDETSGRGDTQYF.

Only a few counts were recorded for this clonotype. The chain is built from TRBV12-3 or TRBV12-4 and TRBJ2-7; D tentatively reads TRBD1 or TRBD2 (6 bases each). V dropped 3 bases and J dropped 9 bases, with 12 bases sitting between them. The CDR3 has 12 amino acids. The DNA of the CDR3 is TGTGCCAGCAGTTTTGGGGGGCTCGGGCAGTACTTC. Translating it yields CASSFGGLGQYF.

This clonotype was seen ten or more times. V and J are TRBV11-2 and TRBJ1-2; no definite D call. Per the germline V gene, CDR1 is SGHAT and CDR2 is FQNNGV. The CDR3 totals 13 residues. V lost 1 base to trimming and J lost 6 bases, with 9 bases between them. The CDR3 DNA follows: TGTGCCAGCAGCTTAGGGACCGGGGATGGCTACACCTTC. Its protein is CASSLGTGDGYTF.

The chain employs TRBV6-5 and TRBJ2-7, with TRBD1 as a possible D gene (7 bases). Germline CDR1 is MNHEY and CDR2 is SVGAGI. The CDR3 extends over 17 amino acids. V dropped 2 bases and J dropped 9 bases, with 26 bases sitting between them. CDR3 sequence reads: CASSYDFGAGGLGVQYF. CDR3 DNA sequence: TGTGCCAGCAGTTACGACTTTGGGGCAGGGGGGCTCGGTGTGCAGTACTTC.

The rearrangement links TRBV6-5 to TRBJ1-6; no clear D. This CDR3 spans 13 amino acids. Deletions cut 0 bases from V and 12 bases from J, with 9 bases between. Germline V gene lookup returns CDR1 MNHEY and CDR2 SVGAGI. This CDR3 is CASSYSGKQPLHF. DNA for the CDR3: TGTGCCAGCAGTTACTCGGGGAAGCAACCCCTCCACTTT.

The chain employs TRBV2 and TRBJ2-5; TRBD1 matches at 9 bases. The CDR3 extends over 14 amino acids. Per the germline V gene, CDR1 is SNHLY and CDR2 is FYNNEI. The junction had 3 bases not matched to a gene; V was cut back by 4 bases and J by 3 bases. CDR3 sequence reads: CASSATGGEETQYF. The CDR3 coding sequence is TGTGCCAGCAGTGCCACAGGGGGCGAAGAGACCCAGTACTTC.

This clonotype has just a few counts. This chain joins TRBV6-5 and TRBJ1-2, with 7 bases lining up with TRBD1. Germline CDR1 MNHEY, CDR2 SVGAGI. This CDR3 is built from 14 residues. With 2 bases clipped from V and 5 bases from J, the junction kept 5 bases outside the gene matches. CDR3 DNA sequence: TGTGCCAGCAGTTACGCGACAGGGACATATGGCTACACCTTC. It encodes CASSYATGTYGYTF.

The genes are TRBV20-1 and TRBJ1-1; 10 positions match TRBD1. The CDR3 has 15 residues. After removal of 2 bases from V and 3 bases from J, the junction contained 6 bases not matched to a gene. Germline V gene data show CDR1 as DFQATT and CDR2 as SNEGSKA (reference sequence). As DNA, the CDR3 is TGCAGTGCTAGACCTCAGACAGGGGGCTACACTGAAGCTTTCTTT. Translation: CSARPQTGGYTEAFF.

This chain uses TRBV18 with TRBJ1-5; 9 bases line up with TRBD1. CDR1 and CDR2 from the germline V gene are KGHSH and LQKENI. The CDR3 is 15 residues long. V lost 5 bases to trimming and J lost 5 bases; unmatched junction nucleotides: 7. DNA for the CDR3: TGTGCCAGCTCATCGGGACAGGGTCTCGATCAGCCCCAGCATTTT. The encoded protein is CASSSGQGLDQPQHF.

The J gene is TRBJ1-5, the V gene TRBV6-1; 7 nucleotides agree with TRBD1. V was pared by 5 bases and J by 2 bases, with 6 bases of the junction left unmatched. The CDR3 has 15 amino acids. Germline values: CDR1 MNHNS, CDR2 SASEGT. The CDR3 protein is CASSLDRLGNQPQHF. The DNA of the CDR3 is TGTGCCAGCAGTCTGGACAGGTTGGGCAATCAGCCCCAGCATTTT.

This clonotype occurred a few times. The CDR3 is CASSPQRETRSYEQYV. CDR3 sequence (DNA): TGTGCCAGCAGCCCCCAGCGGGAGACCCGTTCCTACGAGCAGTACGTC. The rearrangement uses TRBV9 and TRBJ2-7, with TRBD2 matching 8 bases. Germline V gives CDR1 SGDLS, CDR2 YYNGEE. CDR3 length equals 16 residues. The ends lost 4 bases at V and 1 base at J; junction bases unmatched: 10.

This clonotype was detected many times. The chain couples TRBV20-1 to TRBJ1-3; D ambiguous. CDR1 DFQATT and CDR2 SNEGSKA come from the germline V gene (reference sequence). Trimming took off 2 bases at V and 7 bases at J, with 12 bases between the two ends. This CDR3 is 13 amino acids long. CDR3 in DNA: TGCAGTGCTAGAAAGTCAGAGGAGAACACCATATATTTT. Encoded protein: CSARKSEENTIYF.

CDR3 residues: CASSQDREGFYEQYF. CDR3 DNA sequence: TGTGCCAGCAGCCAAGACCGAGAGGGTTTCTACGAGCAGTACTTC. The gene calls are TRBV3-1 and TRBJ2-7, with a possible D match to TRBD2 (5 bases). Deletions cut 0 bases from V and 3 bases from J, with 12 bases between. Germline CDR1 LGHDT, CDR2 YNNKEL (reference sequence). The CDR3 contains 15 residues.

This clonotype was observed a handful of times. The chain has TRBV24-1 and TRBJ2-5; TRBD2 matches 7 bases. The V segment lost 4 bases and the J segment 5 bases; nucleotides outside the gene matches: 6. Germline V gene sequence: CDR1 KGHDR, CDR2 SFDVKD. The CDR3 loop spans 14 amino acids. CDR3 nucleotide sequence: TGTGCCACCAGTGAAAGCGGGGCGGGGGAGACCCAGTACTTC. It yields the protein CATSESGAGETQYF.

This clonotype showed up just a few times. The chain couples TRBV11-2 to TRBJ1-1; D is unclear. Trimming left V 0 bases short and J 1 base short, with 21 bases between. The CDR3 extends over 19 amino acids. Germline loops: CDR1 SGHAT, CDR2 FQNNGV. For the CDR3, the DNA is TGTGCCAGCAGCTTAGAAAGGTCGTGGGGTCCAGACAAGAACACTGAAGCTTTCTTT. Translated: CASSLERSWGPDKNTEAFF.

The chain employs TRBV4-2 and TRBJ1-2; TRBD1 matches at 7 bases. The CDR3 loop spans 14 amino acids. Germline V gives CDR1 LGHNA, CDR2 YNFKEQ. V trimming: 1 base; J trimming: 6 bases; junction bases outside the gene matches: 5. The CDR3 DNA reads TGTGCCAGCAGCCAAGGGACAGGAATCGATGGCTACACCTTC. This translates into CASSQGTGIDGYTF.

This chain uses TRBV7-9 with TRBJ1-5, with D unresolved. This CDR3 is 12 amino acids long. V was pared by 4 bases and J by 7 bases, with 8 bases between. The V gene's germline CDR1 is SEHNR and CDR2 FQNEAQ (reference sequence). DNA of the CDR3: TGTGCCAGCAGCTCGGGGTTGCAGCCCCAGCATTTT. Protein product: CASSSGLQPQHF. The full variable domain, completed using reference TRBV7-9 and TRBJ1-5, is DTGVSQNPRHKITKRGQNVTFRCDPISEHNRLYWYRQTLGQGPEFLTYFQNEAQLEKSRLLSDRFSAERPKGSFSTLEIQRTEQGDSAMYLCASSSGLQPQHFGDGTRLSIL.

CDR3 in DNA: TGTGCCAGCAGCCCCTTTGAGGACCCAACTAATGAAAAACTGTTTTTT. Translating gives CASSPFEDPTNEKLFF. V usage is TRBV25-1 and J usage is TRBJ1-4; no definite D call. CDR1 is MGHDK and CDR2 is SYGVNS in the germline V gene. The CDR3 runs 16 residues. Between the trimmed V and J ends, which lost 6 bases and 0 bases, there was a span of 14 bases.

Concerning this clonotype: A much larger clone differs from this one at a single base, so this may be a read error. The chain couples TRBV5-4 to TRBJ2-5, with D unclear. V lost 3 bases and J lost 3, with 9 bases in between. From germline, CDR1 is SGHNT and CDR2 YYREEE (reference sequence). CDR3 length: 13 amino acids. CDR3 region: CASSSGLEETQYF. The CDR3 coding sequence is TGTGCCAGCAGCTCCGGCCTGGAAGAGACCCAGTACTTC.